This TCR beta chain was captured in a study of blood T cell repertoires in COVID-19. Original analysis: Amplification of reference gene primers provided the estimated nucleated cell counts. The repertoire was sequenced with immunoSEQ multiplex PCR; TCRdb's copy has only in-frame clones and lacks some. For V, J and clone size, that table is used; D and trimming come from the DNA. The profile shows over 250,000 clones, 89% of them singletons. Germline-derived CDR1 and CDR2 are KGHDR and SFDVKD. The length of the CDR3 is 19 residues. The V gene end was trimmed by 3 bases and the J gene end by 7 bases; junction bases not matched to a gene: 15.

Input material: PBMCs or T cells enriched from blood (not recorded which). V gene TRBV24-1 combines with J gene TRBJ1-6; 9 bases match TRBD1. The receptor comes from a woman between 55 and 75 years old who had recovered from COVID-19. CDR3 in DNA: TGTGCCACCAGTGATCTCCGCACCCCTACAGGGGGCGGAAATTCACCCCTCCACTTT. Translated: CATSDLRTPTGGGNSPLHF.